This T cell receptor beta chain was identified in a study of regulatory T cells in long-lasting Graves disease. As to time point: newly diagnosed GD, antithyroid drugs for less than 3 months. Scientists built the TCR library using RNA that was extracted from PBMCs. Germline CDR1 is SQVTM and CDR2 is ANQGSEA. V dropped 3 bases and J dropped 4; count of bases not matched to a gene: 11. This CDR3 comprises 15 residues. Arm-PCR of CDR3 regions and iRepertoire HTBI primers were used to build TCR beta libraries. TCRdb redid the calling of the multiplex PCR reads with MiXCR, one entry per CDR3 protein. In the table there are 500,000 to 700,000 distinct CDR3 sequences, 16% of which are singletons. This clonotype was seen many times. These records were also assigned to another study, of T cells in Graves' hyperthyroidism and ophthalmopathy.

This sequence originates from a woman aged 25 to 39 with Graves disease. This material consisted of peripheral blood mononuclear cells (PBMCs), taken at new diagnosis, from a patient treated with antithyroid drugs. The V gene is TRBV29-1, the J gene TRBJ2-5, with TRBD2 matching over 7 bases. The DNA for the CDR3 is TGCAGCGTTGAGGGGAGACTAGCAGCCACAGAGACCCAGTACTTC. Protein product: CSVEGRLAATETQYF.